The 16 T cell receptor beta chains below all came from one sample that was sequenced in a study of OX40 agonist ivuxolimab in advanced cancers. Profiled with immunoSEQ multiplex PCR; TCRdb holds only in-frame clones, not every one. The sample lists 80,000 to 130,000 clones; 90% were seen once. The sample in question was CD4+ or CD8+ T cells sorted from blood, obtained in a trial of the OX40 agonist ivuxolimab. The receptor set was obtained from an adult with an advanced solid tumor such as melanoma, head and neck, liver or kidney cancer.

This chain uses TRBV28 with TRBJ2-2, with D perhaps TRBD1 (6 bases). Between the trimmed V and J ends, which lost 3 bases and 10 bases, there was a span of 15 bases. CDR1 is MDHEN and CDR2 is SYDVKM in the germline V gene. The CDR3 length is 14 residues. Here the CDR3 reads CASSLSTGILELFF. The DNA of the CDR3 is TGTGCCAGCAGTTTGTCTACAGGGATCTTGGAGCTGTTTTTT.

CDR3 DNA: TGTGCCAGCAGCAGAGCGGGGGGCGGGGATTACGAGCAGTACTTC. Protein product: CASSRAGGGDYEQYF. The rearrangement joins TRBV5-4 to TRBJ2-7, with 9 bases fitting TRBD2. The CDR3 runs to 15 residues. The V and J ends lost 4 bases and 4 bases, in that order; junction bases with no gene match: 9. Germline values: CDR1 SGHNT, CDR2 YYREEE (reference sequence).

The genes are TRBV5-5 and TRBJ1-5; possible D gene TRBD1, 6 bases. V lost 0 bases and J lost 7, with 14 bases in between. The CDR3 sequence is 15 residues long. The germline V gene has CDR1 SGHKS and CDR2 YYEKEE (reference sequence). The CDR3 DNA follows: TGTGCCAGCAGCTTGGGGGCTGACAGGCCCCAGCCCCAGCATTTT. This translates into CASSLGADRPQPQHF.

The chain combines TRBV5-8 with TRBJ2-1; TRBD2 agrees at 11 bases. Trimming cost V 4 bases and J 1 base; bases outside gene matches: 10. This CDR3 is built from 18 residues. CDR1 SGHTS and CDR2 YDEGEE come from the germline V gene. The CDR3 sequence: CASSLARLAGGSYNEQFF. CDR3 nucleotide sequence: TGTGCCAGCAGCCTCGCCCGGCTAGCGGGAGGTTCCTACAATGAGCAGTTCTTC.

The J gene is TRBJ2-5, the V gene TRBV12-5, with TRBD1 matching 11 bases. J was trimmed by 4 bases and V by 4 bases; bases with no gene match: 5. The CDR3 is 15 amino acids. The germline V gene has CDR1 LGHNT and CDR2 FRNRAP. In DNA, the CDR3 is TGTGCTAGTGGTTCCTCCGGGACAGGGGGAGAGACCCAGTACTTC. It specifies CASGSSGTGGETQYF.

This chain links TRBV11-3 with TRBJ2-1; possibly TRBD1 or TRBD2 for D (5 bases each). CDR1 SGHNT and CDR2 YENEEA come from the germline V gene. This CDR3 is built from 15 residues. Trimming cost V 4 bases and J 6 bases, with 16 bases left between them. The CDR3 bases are TGTGCCAGCAGCTCGGGACCCACGGAATTCAATGAGCAGTTCTTC. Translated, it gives CASSSGPTEFNEQFF.

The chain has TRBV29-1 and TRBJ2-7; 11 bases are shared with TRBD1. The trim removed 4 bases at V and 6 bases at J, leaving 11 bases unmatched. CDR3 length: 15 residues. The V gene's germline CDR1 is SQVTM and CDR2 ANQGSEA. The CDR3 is CSVAASRTGGSEQYF. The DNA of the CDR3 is TGCAGCGTTGCGGCCTCCCGGACAGGGGGCTCCGAGCAGTACTTC.

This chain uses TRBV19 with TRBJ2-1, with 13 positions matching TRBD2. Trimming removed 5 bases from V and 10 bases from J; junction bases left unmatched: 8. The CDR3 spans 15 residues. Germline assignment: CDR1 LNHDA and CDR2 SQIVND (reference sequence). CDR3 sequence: CASSPGTSGTQEQFF. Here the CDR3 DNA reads TGTGCCAGTAGTCCCGGGACTAGCGGGACGCAGGAGCAGTTCTTC. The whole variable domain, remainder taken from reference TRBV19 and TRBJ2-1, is DGGITQSPKYLFRKEGQNVTLSCEQNLNHDAMYWYRQDPGQGLRLIYYSQIVNDFQKGDIAEGYSVSREKKESFPLTVTSAQKNPTAFYLCASSPGTSGTQEQFFGPGTRLTVL.

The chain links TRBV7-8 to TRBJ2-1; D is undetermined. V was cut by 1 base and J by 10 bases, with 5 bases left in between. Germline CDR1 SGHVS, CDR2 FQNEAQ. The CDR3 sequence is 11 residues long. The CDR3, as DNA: TGTGCCAGCAGCTTAGGATGGGAGCAGTTCTTC. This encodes CASSLGWEQFF.

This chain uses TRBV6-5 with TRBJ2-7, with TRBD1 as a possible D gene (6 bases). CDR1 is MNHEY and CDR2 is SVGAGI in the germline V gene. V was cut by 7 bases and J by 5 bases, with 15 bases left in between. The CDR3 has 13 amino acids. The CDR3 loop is CASTLQGTHEQYF. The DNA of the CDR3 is TGTGCCAGCACCTTACAGGGAACTCACGAGCAGTACTTC.

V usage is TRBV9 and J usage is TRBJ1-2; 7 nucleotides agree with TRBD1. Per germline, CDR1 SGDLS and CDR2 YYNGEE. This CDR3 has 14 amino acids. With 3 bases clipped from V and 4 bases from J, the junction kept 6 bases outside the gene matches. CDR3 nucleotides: TGTGCCAGCAGCGCAAGACAGGGCGCCTATGGCTACACCTTC. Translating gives CASSARQGAYGYTF.

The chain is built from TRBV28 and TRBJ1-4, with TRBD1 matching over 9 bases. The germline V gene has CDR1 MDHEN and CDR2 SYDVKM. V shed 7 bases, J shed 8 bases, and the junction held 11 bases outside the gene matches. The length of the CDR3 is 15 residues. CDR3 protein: CASNKQGAPPEKLFF. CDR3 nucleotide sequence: TGTGCCAGCAACAAACAGGGGGCGCCCCCCGAAAAACTGTTTTTT.

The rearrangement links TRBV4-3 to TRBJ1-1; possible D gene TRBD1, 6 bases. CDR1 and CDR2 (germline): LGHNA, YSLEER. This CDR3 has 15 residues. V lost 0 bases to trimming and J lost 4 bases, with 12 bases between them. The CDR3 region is CASSQDYGGATEAFF. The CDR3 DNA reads TGCGCCAGCAGCCAAGATTACGGGGGGGCCACTGAAGCTTTCTTT.

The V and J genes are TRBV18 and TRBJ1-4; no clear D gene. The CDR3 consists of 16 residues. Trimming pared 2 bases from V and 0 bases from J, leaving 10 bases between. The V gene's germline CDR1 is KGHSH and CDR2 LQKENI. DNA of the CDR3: TGTGCCAGCTCACCAGATCTGACGACAACTAATGAAAAACTGTTTTTT. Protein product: CASSPDLTTTNEKLFF.

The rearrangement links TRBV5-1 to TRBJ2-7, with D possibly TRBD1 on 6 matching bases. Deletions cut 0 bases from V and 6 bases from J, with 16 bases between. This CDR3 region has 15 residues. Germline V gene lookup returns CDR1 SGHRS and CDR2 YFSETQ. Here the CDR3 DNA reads TGCGCCAGCAGCTTGGTTCCGGACAGCTCCGGCGAGCAGTACTTC. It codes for CASSLVPDSSGEQYF.

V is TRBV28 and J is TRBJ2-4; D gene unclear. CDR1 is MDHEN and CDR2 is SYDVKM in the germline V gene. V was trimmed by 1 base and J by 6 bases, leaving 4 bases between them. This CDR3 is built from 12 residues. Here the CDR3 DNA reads TGTGCCAGCAGTTTATTGGGAAACATTCAGTACTTC. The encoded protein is CASSLLGNIQYF.